This TCR beta chain was documented in a study of early T cells in non-severe SARS-CoV-2 infection. About the research overall: Sequenced material consisted of bulk RNA (from unsorted whole blood), and chains were unpaired.

This clonotype appeared a few times. Unique molecular identifiers were affixed to single, distinct cDNA molecules. TCRdb re-called the 5' RACE reads through MiXCR, storing one row per CDR3 protein. The sample carries some 70,000 distinct CDR3 sequences, approximately 9.2% recorded once. The receptor was isolated from an adult who was a healthcare worker with PCR-confirmed SARS-CoV-2 infection or an uninfected control (not recorded which). The sample comprised whole blood.

Here the CDR3 reads CASSKTHQGPSGNTIYF. CDR3 bases: TGTGCCAGCAGCAAAACGCATCAGGGCCCCTCTGGAAACACCATATATTTT. The V gene is TRBV21-1, the J gene TRBJ1-3. TRBV21-1 constitutes a pseudogene. The CDR3 sequence is 17 residues long.